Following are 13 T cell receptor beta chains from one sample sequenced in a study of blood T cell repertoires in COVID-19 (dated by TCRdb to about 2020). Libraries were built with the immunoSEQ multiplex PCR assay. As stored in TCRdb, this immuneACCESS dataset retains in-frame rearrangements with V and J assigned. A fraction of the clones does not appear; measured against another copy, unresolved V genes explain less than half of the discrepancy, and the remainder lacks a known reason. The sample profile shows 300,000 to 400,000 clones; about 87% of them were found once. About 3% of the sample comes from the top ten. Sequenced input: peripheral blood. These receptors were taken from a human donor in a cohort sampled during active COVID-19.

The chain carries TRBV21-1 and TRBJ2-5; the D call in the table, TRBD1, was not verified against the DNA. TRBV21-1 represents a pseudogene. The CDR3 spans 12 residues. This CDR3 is CARPGTGETQYF. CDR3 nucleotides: TGTGCCAGGCCCGGGACAGGAGAGACCCAGTACTTC.

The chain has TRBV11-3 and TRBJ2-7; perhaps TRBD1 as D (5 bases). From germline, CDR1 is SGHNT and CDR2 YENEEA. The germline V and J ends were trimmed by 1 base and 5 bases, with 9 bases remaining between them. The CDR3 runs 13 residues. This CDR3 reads CASSLGAGNEQYF. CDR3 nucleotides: TGTGCCAGCAGCTTAGGTGCAGGGAACGAGCAGTACTTC.

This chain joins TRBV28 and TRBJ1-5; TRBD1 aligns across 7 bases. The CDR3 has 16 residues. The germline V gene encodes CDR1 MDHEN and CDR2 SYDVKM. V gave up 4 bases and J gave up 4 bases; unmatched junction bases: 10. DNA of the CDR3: TGTGCCAGCAGTTCCCCGACAGGGCTCGGGAATCAGCCCCAGCATTTT. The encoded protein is CASSSPTGLGNQPQHF.

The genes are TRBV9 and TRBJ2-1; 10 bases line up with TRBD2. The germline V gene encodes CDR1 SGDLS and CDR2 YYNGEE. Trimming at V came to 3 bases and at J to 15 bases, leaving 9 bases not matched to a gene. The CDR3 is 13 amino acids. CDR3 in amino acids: CASSDSGGASLFF. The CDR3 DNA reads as TGTGCCAGCAGCGACAGCGGGGGGGCCTCTTTGTTCTTC. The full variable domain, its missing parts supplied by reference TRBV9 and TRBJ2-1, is DSGVTQTPKHLITATGQRVTLRCSPRSGDLSVYWYQQSLDQGLQFLIQYYNGEERAKGNILERFSAQQFPDLHSELNLSSLELGDSALYFCASSDSGGASLFFGPGTRLTVL.

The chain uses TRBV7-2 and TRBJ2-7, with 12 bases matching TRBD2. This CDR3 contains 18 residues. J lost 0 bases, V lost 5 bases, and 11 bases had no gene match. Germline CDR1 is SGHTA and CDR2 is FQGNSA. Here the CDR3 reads CASSMSGTSGRDSYEQYF. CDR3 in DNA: TGTGCCAGCAGCATGTCCGGGACTAGCGGGCGAGACTCCTACGAGCAGTACTTC. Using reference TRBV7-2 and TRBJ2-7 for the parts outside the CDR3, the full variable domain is GAGVSQSPSNKVTEKGKDVELRCDPISGHTALYWYRQSLGQGLEFLIYFQGNSAPDKSGLPSDRFSAERTGGSVSTLTIQRTQQEDSAVYLCASSMSGTSGRDSYEQYFGPGTRLTVT.

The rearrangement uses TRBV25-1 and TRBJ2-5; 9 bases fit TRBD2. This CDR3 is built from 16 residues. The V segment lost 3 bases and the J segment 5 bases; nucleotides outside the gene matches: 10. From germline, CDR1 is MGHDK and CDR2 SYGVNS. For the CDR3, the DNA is TGTGCCAGCAGTGATATTGGGCGGGGGGGCCGTGAGACCCAGTACTTC. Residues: CASSDIGRGGRETQYF.

CDR3 residues: CASSRDRGDGYTF. DNA of the CDR3: TGTGCCAGCAGCCGCGACAGGGGAGACGGCTACACCTTC. V and J are TRBV6-5 and TRBJ1-2, with 8 nucleotides matching TRBD1. The germline CDR1 and CDR2 sequences are MNHEY and SVGAGI. The V and J ends lost 6 bases and 8 bases, in that order; junction bases with no gene match: 8. The CDR3 contains 13 residues.

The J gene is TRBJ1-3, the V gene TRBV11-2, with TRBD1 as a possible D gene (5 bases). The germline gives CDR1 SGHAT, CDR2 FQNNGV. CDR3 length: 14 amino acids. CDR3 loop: CAIQGSDSGNTIYF. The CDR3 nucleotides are TGTGCTATTCAGGGATCGGACTCTGGAAACACCATATATTTT.

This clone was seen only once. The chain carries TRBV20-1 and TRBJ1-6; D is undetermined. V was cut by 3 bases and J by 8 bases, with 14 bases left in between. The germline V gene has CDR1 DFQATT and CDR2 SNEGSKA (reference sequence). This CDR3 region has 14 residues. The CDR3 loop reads CSASPAQGDSPLHF. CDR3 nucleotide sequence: TGCAGTGCTAGTCCAGCGCAAGGAGATTCACCCCTCCACTTT.

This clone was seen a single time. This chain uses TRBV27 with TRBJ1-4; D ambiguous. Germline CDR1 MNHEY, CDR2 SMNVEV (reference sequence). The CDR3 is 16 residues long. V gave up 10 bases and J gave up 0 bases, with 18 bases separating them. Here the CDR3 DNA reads TGTGCCACTGCCCTCCTCGCGCGGGCAACTAATGAAAAACTGTTTTTT. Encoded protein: CATALLARATNEKLFF.

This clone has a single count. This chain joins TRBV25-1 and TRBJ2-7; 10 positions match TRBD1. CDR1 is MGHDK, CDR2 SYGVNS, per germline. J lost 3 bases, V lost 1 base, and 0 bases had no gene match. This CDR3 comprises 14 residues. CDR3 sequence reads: CASSEWDRGYEQYF. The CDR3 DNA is TGTGCCAGCAGTGAATGGGACAGGGGCTACGAGCAGTACTTC.

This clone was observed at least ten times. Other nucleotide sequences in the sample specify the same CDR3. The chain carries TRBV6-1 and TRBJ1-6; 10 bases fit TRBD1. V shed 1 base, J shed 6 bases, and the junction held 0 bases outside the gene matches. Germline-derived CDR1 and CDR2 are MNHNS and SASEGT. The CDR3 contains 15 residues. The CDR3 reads CASSEGTGGNSPLHF. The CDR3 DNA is TGTGCCAGCAGTGAAGGGACAGGGGGTAATTCACCCCTCCACTTT.

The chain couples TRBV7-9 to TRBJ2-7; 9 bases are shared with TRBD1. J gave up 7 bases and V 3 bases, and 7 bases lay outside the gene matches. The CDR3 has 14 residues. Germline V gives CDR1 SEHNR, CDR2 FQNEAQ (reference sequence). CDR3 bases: TGTGCCAGCAGCTTCTCGGGACAGGGCAGGGAGCAGTACTTC. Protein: CASSFSGQGREQYF.